The present T cell receptor beta chain was sequenced within a study of early T cells in non-severe SARS-CoV-2 infection. Study details: The chains were unpaired, and the sequenced material was bulk RNA from unsorted whole blood.

The CDR3 is 15 residues long. CDR1 and CDR2 (germline): SGHAT, FQNNGV. V was trimmed by 5 bases and J by 0 bases, leaving 11 bases between them. Study findings and constraints: Anti-spike CD8 responses were favored by VDJdb matching, which missed private and CD4 specificities.

Each cDNA molecule carried a unique molecular identifier. TCRdb re-called the 5' RACE reads through MiXCR, storing one row per CDR3 protein. The profile shows 25,000 to 35,000 distinct CDR3 sequences, 6% to 7% of them singletons. This clonotype was counted ten times or more. Its antigen is as yet unknown. The V gene is TRBV11-2, the J gene TRBJ1-5; weak D call: TRBD1 (5 bases). The sequence was collected from an adult who was a healthcare worker with PCR-confirmed SARS-CoV-2 infection or an uninfected control (not recorded which). The sequencing input was whole blood. As DNA, the CDR3 is TGTGCCAGCAGCCTCGGACAATCTAGCAATCAGCCCCAGCATTTT. It encodes CASSLGQSSNQPQHF.